A selection of T cell receptor beta chains follows, all from one sample in a study of cytomegalovirus exposure and HLA in healthy donors. Measured with immunoSEQ multiplex PCR; TCRdb has only the in-frame clones, and not every one. Here the sample spans some 140,000 clones, approximately 64% being singletons. What was sequenced was PBMCs. Source of these receptors: a middle-aged woman in good health and CMV-seronegative. Both conserved end residues are trimmed from each CDR3. D genes are given only for firm matches.

CDR3 protein	V gene	J gene	D gene
ASSFWPAGKFTEAF	TRBV27	TRBJ1-1	.
ASRRAAEAF	TRBV27	TRBJ1-1	.
ASSPKKAGLSSYNSPLH	TRBV4-1	TRBJ1-6	.
ASGTGGASYNEQF	TRBV12-5	TRBJ2-1	.
ASSYSERSGLAF	TRBV6-5	TRBJ1-1	.
AWSVILGGDRYGYT	TRBV30	TRBJ1-2	.
ASILETGANEAF	TRBV28	TRBJ1-1	TRBD1
ASPTGATDTQY	TRBV6-4	TRBJ2-3	.
ASSSGLAGGHNEQF	TRBV5-1	TRBJ2-1	TRBD2
ASSLGVQGGAF	TRBV5-1	TRBJ1-1	.
SARQGYEAF	TRBV20-1	TRBJ1-1	.
ASSERTSNEKLF	TRBV25-1	TRBJ1-4	.
ASSQGELF	TRBV7-9	TRBJ2-2	.
ASSRLGGGNYGYT	TRBV7-9	TRBJ1-2	.
AIGEGLNTEAF	TRBV10-3	TRBJ1-1	.
AIQGMNTEAF	TRBV28	TRBJ1-1	.
ASSQDLEVSLSGNTIY	TRBV4-1	TRBJ1-3	.
AWSVDRQDQPQH	TRBV30	TRBJ1-5	.
ASGSGPGGTQY	TRBV25-1	TRBJ2-5	.
ASSALAGEGETQY	TRBV2	TRBJ2-5	TRBD2
ASALPPRQQTNEKLF	TRBV12-5	TRBJ1-4	.
ASSLGPESYNEQF	TRBV5-1	TRBJ2-1	.
ASSGQTGTGVWDEQF	TRBV7-9	TRBJ2-1	TRBD1
SAQQETQY	TRBV20-1	TRBJ2-5	.
ASSPLTGVF	TRBV28	TRBJ2-1	TRBD1
ASSPGQEGNTIY	TRBV7-2	TRBJ1-3	TRBD1
AVGNQPQH	TRBV28	TRBJ1-5	.
ASSLARGGTGNTIY	TRBV5-4	TRBJ1-3	.
ASSLETTGTQY	TRBV5-1	TRBJ2-5	.
ASSPRQGTNEKLF	TRBV7-9	TRBJ1-4	TRBD1
ASLRLRDTQY	TRBV2	TRBJ2-3	.
ASSFASEMAEQF	TRBV7-2	TRBJ2-1	.
ASSPRSGGGYEQY	TRBV7-2	TRBJ2-7	TRBD2
ASSISRGGNTEAF	TRBV19	TRBJ1-1	.
SVDPRNTEAF	TRBV29-1	TRBJ1-1	.
AWSAGERNEQY	TRBV30	TRBJ2-7	TRBD2
ASSPGLESNTGELF	TRBV11-2	TRBJ2-2	TRBD2
ASSEGGTTYNEQF	TRBV6-1	TRBJ2-1	TRBD2
ASSPGQGVKLF	TRBV7-9	TRBJ1-4	TRBD1
ASSEGLGQPYGELF	TRBV6-1	TRBJ2-2	TRBD1
ASTSYTGERDEQY	TRBV7-9	TRBJ2-7	.
ASSFETVANYGYT	TRBV7-9	TRBJ1-2	.
AWNRNYGYT	TRBV30	TRBJ1-2	.
ASSHPGRQGRDGYT	TRBV4-1	TRBJ1-2	TRBD1
ASSLMGQGSTEAF	TRBV7-3	TRBJ1-1	TRBD1
ASSQGQWDTEAF	TRBV4-3	TRBJ1-1	.
ASLRSGGPYNEQF	TRBV27	TRBJ2-1	TRBD2
ASSLTAGSSYEQY	TRBV5-1	.	.
ASSPGLLNYEQY	TRBV6-5	TRBJ2-7	.
ASSVGSSGPGDTQY	TRBV9	TRBJ2-3	TRBD2
ASSQGVGAREQY	TRBV4-3	TRBJ2-7	.
ATSRDSLSNTEAF	TRBV15	TRBJ1-1	.
ASSQSTGFGTEAF	TRBV4-1	TRBJ1-1	.
ASSLGALYEQY	TRBV5-6	TRBJ2-7	.
ASSNRGPNTEAF	TRBV19	TRBJ1-1	.
ASSLHQGSGYT	TRBV19	TRBJ1-2	.
ASSNRWGGTDTQY	TRBV19	TRBJ2-3	.